These 15 T cell receptor beta chains came from one sample sequenced in a study of blood T cell repertoires in COVID-19 (dated by TCRdb to about 2020). To prepare the library, the immunoSEQ multiplex PCR assay was applied. Here the immuneACCESS table is served through TCRdb, limited to in-frame sequences with V and J called. Missing clones are a known gap in these copies; in checked studies unresolved V genes cover under half, and the rest lacks a known reason. This sample comprises under 250,000 clones, approximately 82% of them detected only once. Roughly 2.7% of the sample is in the top ten clones. Sequencing was done on a sample of peripheral blood. These receptors originate from a woman aged 70 to 79 with active or convalescent COVID-19.

The genes are TRBV3-1 (or the pseudogene TRBV3-2) and TRBJ2-5; TRBD1 matches 7 bases. CDR1 is LGHDT and CDR2 is YNNKEL in the germline V gene (reference sequence). The CDR3 has 14 amino acids. The trim removed 4 bases at V and 1 base at J, leaving 3 bases unmatched. Written as DNA, the CDR3 is TGTGCCAGCAGCCCGACAGGGAGCCAAGAGACCCAGTACTTC. Residues: CASSPTGSQETQYF.

A few counts support this clone. V and J are TRBV27 and TRBJ2-7; D is possibly TRBD1 (5 bases). The CDR3 has 14 residues. Germline-derived CDR1 and CDR2 are MNHEY and SMNVEV (reference sequence). Trimming took 6 bases from V and 2 from J, leaving 14 bases between them. The CDR3 loop is CASRGRTPPYEQYF. CDR3 nucleotides: TGTGCCAGCAGGGGGCGGACGCCACCCTACGAGCAGTACTTC.

The J gene is TRBJ1-3, the V gene TRBV28; 7 bases line up with TRBD1. CDR3 length equals 15 residues. The V gene end was trimmed by 3 bases and the J gene end by 0 bases; junction bases not matched to a gene: 2. Germline CDR1 MDHEN, CDR2 SYDVKM. The CDR3 DNA reads as TGTGCCAGCAGTTTTGGGACAGCCTCTGGAAACACCATATATTTT. This codes for CASSFGTASGNTIYF.

This chain joins TRBV28 and TRBJ1-1, with a possible D match to TRBD1 (6 bases). V was cut by 5 bases and J by 8 bases, with 12 bases left in between. The CDR3 has 12 amino acids. Germline values: CDR1 MDHEN, CDR2 SYDVKM. CDR3: CASSGTSQEAFF. CDR3 nucleotides: TGTGCCAGCAGTGGGACATCACAGGAAGCTTTCTTT.

The V gene is TRBV5-1, the J gene TRBJ2-1; D gene unclear. This CDR3 comprises 15 residues. Trimming removed 1 base from V and 3 bases from J, with 11 bases in between. Germline CDR1 reads SGHRS; CDR2 reads YFSETQ. As DNA, the CDR3 is TGCGCCAGCAGCTTGAGTACCTCAGACTACAATGAGCAGTTCTTC. Amino acid sequence: CASSLSTSDYNEQFF.

The sample holds one count of this clone. The chain couples TRBV11-2 to TRBJ2-7; TRBD2 is a possible D gene (5 bases). CDR1 SGHAT and CDR2 FQNNGV come from the germline V gene. The CDR3 loop spans 14 amino acids. Trimming shortened V by 2 bases and J by 3 bases, and 11 bases separated the two germline ends. CDR3 amino acids: CASSLLGLHYEQYF. The CDR3, as DNA: TGTGCCAGCAGCTTACTTGGACTTCACTACGAGCAGTACTTC.

The chain links TRBV7-3 to TRBJ2-2; 8 bases are shared with TRBD1. V lost 3 bases to trimming and J lost 0 bases; unmatched junction nucleotides: 3. The CDR3 contains 16 residues. Per the germline V gene, CDR1 is SGHTA and CDR2 is FQGTGA. The CDR3 DNA follows: TGTGCCAGCAGCTTCCAGGGGGCCTCGAACACCGGGGAGCTGTTTTTT. Protein product: CASSFQGASNTGELFF.

The V and J genes are TRBV7-9 and TRBJ2-5; TRBD2 matches 7 bases. The CDR3 is 15 residues long. In germline, CDR1 is SEHNR, CDR2 FQNEAQ (reference sequence). V gave up 0 bases and J gave up 3 bases; unmatched junction bases: 4. CDR3 protein: CASSLAQAGEETQYF. CDR3 nucleotides: TGTGCCAGCAGCTTAGCTCAGGCGGGAGAAGAGACCCAGTACTTC. The full variable domain, in which reference TRBV7-9 and TRBJ2-5 provide the parts outside the CDR3, is DTGVSQNPRHKITKRGQNVTFRCDPISEHNRLYWYRQTLGQGPEFLTYFQNEAQLEKSRLLSDRFSAERPKGSFSTLEIQRTEQGDSAMYLCASSLAQAGEETQYFGPGTRLLVL.

The rearrangement joins TRBV18 to TRBJ2-5, with D perhaps matching TRBD2 (6 bases). Per germline, CDR1 KGHSH and CDR2 LQKENI. V gave up 0 bases and J gave up 3 bases, with 17 bases separating them. CDR3 length equals 17 residues. Here the CDR3 DNA reads TGTGCCAGCTCACCACCGTTTGGGGGAGGCACGGAAGAGACCCAGTACTTC. Its translation: CASSPPFGGGTEETQYF.

This chain links TRBV5-6 with TRBJ2-3; TRBD2 aligns across 9 bases. Trimming at V came to 3 bases and at J to 9 bases, leaving 5 bases not matched to a gene. Germline CDR1 SGHDT, CDR2 YYEEEE. There are 13 residues in the CDR3. In nucleotides, the CDR3 is TGTGCCAGCAGCTCCCTAGCGGGGATAACGCAGTATTTT. As protein: CASSSLAGITQYF.

The chain recombines TRBV2 with TRBJ2-1, with 8 bases matching TRBD1. This CDR3 spans 13 amino acids. V was clipped by 2 bases and J by 7 bases; unmatched bases: 1. The germline V gene has CDR1 SNHLY and CDR2 FYNNEI. The CDR3 DNA sequence: TGTGCCAGCAGTGAAAACAGGGGGAATGAGCAGTTCTTC. Encoded protein: CASSENRGNEQFF. Full variable domain (missing parts from reference TRBV2 and TRBJ2-1): EPEVTQTPSHQVTQMGQEVILRCVPISNHLYFYWYRQILGQKVEFLVSFYNNEISEKSEIFDDQFSVERPDGSNFTLKIRSTKLEDSAMYFCASSENRGNEQFFGPGTRLTVL.

The V gene is TRBV25-1, the J gene TRBJ2-5, with 14 bases identical to TRBD2. This CDR3 is 14 amino acids long. Trimming removed 6 bases from V and 4 bases from J; junction bases left unmatched: 1. CDR1 MGHDK and CDR2 SYGVNS come from the germline V gene. The CDR3 protein is CASSGTSGRETQYF. The DNA of the CDR3 is TGTGCCAGCAGCGGGACTAGCGGGAGAGAGACCCAGTACTTC.

This sequence joins TRBV18 and TRBJ2-7, with D possibly TRBD1 on 5 matching bases. CDR3 length: 13 amino acids. Germline CDR1 and CDR2: KGHSH and LQKENI. V was trimmed by 3 bases and J by 4 bases, leaving 10 bases between them. The CDR3 loop reads CASSPEDMYEQYF. CDR3 coding DNA: TGTGCCAGCTCACCTGAGGACATGTACGAGCAGTACTTC.

This clone is a singleton in its sample. The chain employs TRBV6-6 and TRBJ2-3, with 11 bases aligning to TRBD2. Germline CDR1 and CDR2: MNHNY and SVGAGI (reference sequence). The J segment lost 6 bases and the V segment lost 0 bases, leaving 5 bases of the junction unmatched. There are 16 residues in the CDR3. This chain's CDR3 is CASSYSVAGGGDTQYF. CDR3 DNA sequence: TGTGCCAGCAGTTACTCCGTAGCGGGAGGGGGGGATACGCAGTATTTT.

The V call is TRBV9, the J call TRBJ2-1; TRBD2 aligns across 8 bases. This CDR3 comprises 17 residues. CDR1 SGDLS and CDR2 YYNGEE come from the germline V gene. With 1 base clipped from V and 3 bases from J, the junction kept 9 bases outside the gene matches. The CDR3 loop is CASSVSPSGLGYNEQFF. The CDR3 DNA is TGTGCCAGCAGCGTAAGCCCCTCGGGACTAGGCTACAATGAGCAGTTCTTC.